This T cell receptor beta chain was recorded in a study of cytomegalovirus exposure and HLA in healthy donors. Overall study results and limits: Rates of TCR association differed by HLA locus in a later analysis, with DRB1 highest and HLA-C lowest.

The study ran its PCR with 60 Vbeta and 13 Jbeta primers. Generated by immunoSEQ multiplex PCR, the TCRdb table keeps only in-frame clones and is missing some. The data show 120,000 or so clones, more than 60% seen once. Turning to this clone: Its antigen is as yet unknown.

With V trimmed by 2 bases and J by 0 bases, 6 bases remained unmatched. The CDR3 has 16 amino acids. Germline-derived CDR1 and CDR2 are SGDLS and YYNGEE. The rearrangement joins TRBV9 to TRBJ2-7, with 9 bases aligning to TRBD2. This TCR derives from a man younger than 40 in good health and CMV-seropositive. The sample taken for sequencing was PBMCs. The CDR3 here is CASSVGLSGGSYEQYF. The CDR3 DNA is TGTGCCAGCAGCGTGGGACTTAGCGGGGGCTCCTACGAGCAGTACTTC. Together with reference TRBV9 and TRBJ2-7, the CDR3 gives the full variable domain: DSGVTQTPKHLITATGQRVTLRCSPRSGDLSVYWYQQSLDQGLQFLIQYYNGEERAKGNILERFSAQQFPDLHSELNLSSLELGDSALYFCASSVGLSGGSYEQYFGPGTRLTVT.